A single sample gave rise to the 31 T cell receptor beta chains below, sequenced in a study of cytotoxic CD8 clonotypes in ibrutinib-treated CLL. Sequencing used immunoSEQ multiplex PCR; TCRdb keeps in-frame clones, though not all of them. The table lists 150,000 or so clones, around 82% of them singletons. The source material was PBMCs, sampled after 36 months of ibrutinib treatment. The receptor source for this set is a human donor with chronic lymphocytic leukemia.

As DNA, the CDR3 is TGTGCCAGCAGCGTAGGGGGCCAAAACATTCAGTACTTC. Amino acids: CASSVGGQNIQYF. The chain links TRBV9 to TRBJ2-4, with D perhaps TRBD1 (5 bases). Germline-derived CDR1 and CDR2 are SGDLS and YYNGEE. Trimming pared 0 bases from V and 5 bases from J, leaving 6 bases between. The CDR3 loop spans 13 amino acids.

The chain couples TRBV10-1 to TRBJ2-3; no clear D. Germline values: CDR1 WNHNN, CDR2 SYGVQD (reference sequence). The V end was cut by 2 bases, the J end by 8 bases, with 14 bases between. This CDR3 has 14 residues. The DNA of the CDR3 is TGCGCCAGCAGTGAGCAACAGACCCCGGTTACGCAGTATTTT. This gives the protein CASSEQQTPVTQYF.

The rearrangement joins TRBV7-2 to TRBJ2-5; TRBD2 agrees at 9 bases. V shed 3 bases and J 2 bases; nucleotides not matched to a gene: 4. The germline gives CDR1 SGHTA, CDR2 FQGNSA. This CDR3 is built from 15 residues. In DNA form, the CDR3 reads TGTGCCAGCAGCTTGAGACTAGCGGCGCAAGAGACCCAGTACTTC. This encodes CASSLRLAAQETQYF.

The chain has TRBV18 and TRBJ1-2, with 8 positions matching TRBD1. Losses at the gene ends were 3 bases for V and 2 bases for J; bases not matched to a gene: 8. The V gene's germline CDR1 is KGHSH and CDR2 LQKENI. The CDR3 length is 16 residues. CDR3 nucleotide sequence: TGTGCCAGCTCACCCGTGACAGGGGCAGGAAACTATGGCTACACCTTC. It yields the protein CASSPVTGAGNYGYTF.

This chain links TRBV29-1 with TRBJ2-3; D uncertain. V was trimmed by 6 bases and J by 0 bases, leaving 13 bases between them. Germline V gives CDR1 SQVTM, CDR2 ANQGSEA. CDR3 length: 14 amino acids. In nucleotides, the CDR3 is TGCAGCGTCGTACCCGAGCTTAGCACAGATACGCAGTATTTT. Residues: CSVVPELSTDTQYF.

Many counts were recorded for this clone. The rearrangement joins TRBV9 to TRBJ1-4; 8 bases are a match to TRBD1. The CDR3 contains 15 residues. Germline V gives CDR1 SGDLS, CDR2 YYNGEE. Trimming at V came to 6 bases and at J to 7 bases, leaving 11 bases not matched to a gene. For the CDR3, the DNA is TGTGCCAGCAACCCCCAGGGGGCATATGGTGAAAAACTGTTTTTT. This encodes CASNPQGAYGEKLFF. Full variable domain (outside the CDR3, taken from reference TRBV9 and TRBJ1-4): DSGVTQTPKHLITATGQRVTLRCSPRSGDLSVYWYQQSLDQGLQFLIQYYNGEERAKGNILERFSAQQFPDLHSELNLSSLELGDSALYFCASNPQGAYGEKLFFGSGTQLSVL.

The chain couples TRBV19 to TRBJ1-5; D possibly corresponds to TRBD1 (5 bases). From germline, CDR1 is LNHDA and CDR2 SQIVND (reference sequence). There are 17 residues in the CDR3. V shed 0 bases and J shed 0 bases, with 12 bases lying between them. The chain's CDR3 is CASSIDRGDYSNQPQHF. The CDR3 nucleotides read TGTGCCAGTAGTATAGATCGGGGGGACTATAGCAATCAGCCCCAGCATTTT. Together with reference TRBV19 and TRBJ1-5, the CDR3 gives the full variable domain: DGGITQSPKYLFRKEGQNVTLSCEQNLNHDAMYWYRQDPGQGLRLIYYSQIVNDFQKGDIAEGYSVSREKKESFPLTVTSAQKNPTAFYLCASSIDRGDYSNQPQHFGDGTRLSIL.

This clone was recorded only once. CDR3 sequence: CASSLEPGPGSNTEAFF. The CDR3 DNA reads TGCGCCAGCAGCTTGGAACCGGGACCTGGATCGAACACTGAAGCTTTCTTT. The chain employs TRBV5-1 and TRBJ1-1, with D possibly being TRBD1 (5 bases). V lost 0 bases and J 1 base, leaving 16 bases between the germline ends. The length of the CDR3 is 17 residues. Germline V gene sequence: CDR1 SGHRS, CDR2 YFSETQ.

This chain uses TRBV2 with TRBJ2-2, with a tentative D call TRBD2 (6 bases). This CDR3 is 15 amino acids long. CDR1 SNHLY and CDR2 FYNNEI come from the germline V gene. Deletions cut 2 bases from V and 4 bases from J, with 11 bases between. The CDR3 sequence: CASSELAGGTGELFF. In DNA form, the CDR3 reads TGTGCCAGCAGTGAACTAGCCGGGGGCACCGGGGAGCTGTTTTTT.

This clone was observed many times. The J gene is TRBJ2-3, the V gene TRBV14, with D perhaps TRBD2 (5 bases). Germline CDR1 SGHDN, CDR2 FVKESK. The CDR3 totals 15 residues. Trimming took 0 bases from V and 2 from J, leaving 9 bases between them. Here the CDR3 DNA reads TGTGCCAGCAGCCAAGAGCTAGCCCCCACAGATACGCAGTATTTT. Residues: CASSQELAPTDTQYF. Filled out from reference TRBV14 and TRBJ2-3, the complete variable domain reads EAGVTQFPSHSVIEKGQTVTLRCDPISGHDNLYWYRRVMGKEIKFLLHFVKESKQDESGMPNNRFLAERTGGTYSTLKVQPAELEDSGVYFCASSQELAPTDTQYFGPGTRLTVL.

The chain joins TRBV27 to TRBJ2-7; D may be TRBD2 (6 bases). The CDR3 consists of 17 residues. V was cut by 2 bases and J by 2 bases, with 19 bases left in between. CDR1 is MNHEY and CDR2 is SMNVEV in the germline V gene (reference sequence). The CDR3 is CASSLIGGDMSPYEQYF. The CDR3 DNA reads TGTGCCAGCAGTTTAATTGGAGGGGATATGTCCCCCTACGAGCAGTACTTC.

The CDR3 DNA reads TGTGCCAGCAGCCAAGCACACAGGGCAGGGACCCAGTACTTC. This translates into CASSQAHRAGTQYF. The chain employs TRBV14 and TRBJ2-5; maybe TRBD1 (6 bases). Germline-derived CDR1 and CDR2 are SGHDN and FVKESK. This CDR3 spans 14 amino acids. V lost 1 base and J lost 7, with 13 bases in between.

The chain joins TRBV7-8 to TRBJ2-6; 7 bases match TRBD1. Unmatched junction bases numbered 8, after V lost 5 bases and J lost 1 base. Germline CDR1 is SGHVS and CDR2 is FQNEAQ. This CDR3 has 17 residues. The DNA of the CDR3 is TGTGCCAGCAGCCTCGACAGGGCGAGGTCTGGGGCCAACGTCCTGACTTTC. Amino acids: CASSLDRARSGANVLTF. Complete variable domain (other parts from reference TRBV7-8 and TRBJ2-6): GAGVSQSPRYKVAKRGQDVALRCDPISGHVSLFWYQQALGQGPEFLTYFQNEAQLDKSGLPSDRFFAERPEGSVSTLKIQRTQQEDSAVYLCASSLDRARSGANVLTFGAGSRLTVL.

This clone showed up just once. This chain joins TRBV10-2 and TRBJ2-2; the match to TRBD2 covers 14 bases. The V gene end was trimmed by 6 bases and the J gene end by 6 bases; junction bases not matched to a gene: 3. The CDR3 spans 15 residues. Germline lookup yields CDR1 WSHSY and CDR2 SAAADI. The CDR3, as DNA: TGCGCCAGCAGGGGGACTAGCGGGAGTCCCGGGGAGCTGTTTTTT. Residues: CASRGTSGSPGELFF.

The rearrangement uses TRBV2 and TRBJ1-5; D uncertain. Trimming removed 1 base from V and 2 bases from J, with 9 bases in between. The V gene's germline CDR1 is SNHLY and CDR2 FYNNEI. This CDR3 comprises 15 residues. CDR3 sequence reads: CASSEEGYGNQPQHF. The CDR3 DNA is TGTGCCAGCAGTGAAGAGGGCTATGGCAATCAGCCCCAGCATTTT.

The sample holds one count of this clone. This chain uses TRBV5-1 with TRBJ2-7; TRBD2 matches 9 bases. The junction had 7 bases not matched to a gene; V was cut back by 0 bases and J by 3 bases. CDR1 and CDR2 from the germline V gene are SGHRS and YFSETQ. This CDR3 is built from 16 residues. CDR3 sequence reads: CASSLESSGVHYEQYF. As DNA, the CDR3 is TGCGCCAGCAGCTTGGAGTCTAGCGGGGTTCACTACGAGCAGTACTTC.

The chain employs TRBV7-8 and TRBJ2-7; the D is unclear. V shed 5 bases and J shed 2 bases, with 19 bases lying between them. Germline V lookup: CDR1 SGHVS, CDR2 FQNEAQ. The CDR3 extends over 16 amino acids. The CDR3 DNA follows: TGTGCCAGCAGCCCCCTGGAACACACGGCCACCTACGAGCAGTACTTC. Residues: CASSPLEHTATYEQYF.

The V call is TRBV5-1, the J call TRBJ1-1, with D possibly TRBD1 on 5 matching bases. V was cut by 1 base and J by 1 base, with 11 bases left in between. This CDR3 is 15 amino acids long. The germline V gene encodes CDR1 SGHRS and CDR2 YFSETQ. CDR3: CASSLIGGANTEAFF. The CDR3 nucleotides are TGCGCCAGCAGCTTGATTGGCGGGGCGAACACTGAAGCTTTCTTT.

In its sample, this clone was seen a few times. Different DNA sequences within this sample yield the same CDR3. The chain carries TRBV19 and TRBJ1-3; D gene uncertain. The germline V and J ends were trimmed by 1 base and 0 bases, with 7 bases remaining between them. The CDR3 runs 15 residues. In germline, CDR1 is LNHDA, CDR2 SQIVND (reference sequence). The CDR3 DNA follows: TGTGCCAGTAGTATAGGGGCGAGCTCTGGAAACACCATATATTTT. This codes for CASSIGASSGNTIYF.

The rearrangement uses TRBV2 and TRBJ2-1, with TRBD2 matching 15 bases. This CDR3 has 17 amino acids. J was trimmed by 0 bases and V by 10 bases; bases with no gene match: 7. Looked up from germline, CDR1 is SNHLY and CDR2 is FYNNEI. The CDR3 DNA reads TGTGCCAACCGGGGACTAGCGGGGGGCCACTCCTACAATGAGCAGTTCTTC. Its translation: CANRGLAGGHSYNEQFF.

The gene calls are TRBV6-5 and TRBJ2-5; TRBD2 matches at 9 bases. Judging by the DNA end, TRBJ2-7 fits better; the J call may be wrong. Germline CDR1 MNHEY, CDR2 SVGAGI. This CDR3 contains 14 residues. The CDR3 protein is CASRVAGVVYEQYF. CDR3 sequence (DNA): TGTGCCAGCAGAGTAGCGGGAGTAGTATACGAGCAGTACTTC.

The rearrangement uses TRBV5-8 and TRBJ1-3; D may be TRBD1 (5 bases). Germline CDR1 SGHTS, CDR2 YDEGEE. CDR3 length equals 15 residues. Trimming took 4 bases from V and 0 from J, leaving 11 bases between them. The CDR3, as DNA: TGTGCCAGCAGCCTGGGACGTAGCTCTGGAAACACCATATATTTT. Amino acids: CASSLGRSSGNTIYF.

This clone appeared a single time. CDR3 residues: CASSSLGLGSGYTF. In DNA form, the CDR3 reads TGTGCCAGCAGTTCCTTAGGACTTGGCAGTGGCTACACCTTC. The chain uses TRBV28 and TRBJ1-2; D not certain. Germline V CDR1 and CDR2: MDHEN, SYDVKM. Trimming removed 4 bases from V and 7 bases from J, with 16 bases in between. The CDR3 covers 14 residues.

This chain joins TRBV29-1 and TRBJ1-1; TRBD1 might be the D (5 bases). V lost 6 bases and J 0 bases, leaving 11 bases between the germline ends. Germline loops: CDR1 SQVTM, CDR2 ANQGSEA. This CDR3 comprises 13 residues. CDR3 coding DNA: TGCAGCGTAGGGCCGGGGCTGAACACTGAAGCTTTCTTT. This encodes CSVGPGLNTEAFF.

The chain joins TRBV9 to TRBJ2-3; 10 bases are a match to TRBD2. CDR3 length equals 15 residues. Germline V lookup: CDR1 SGDLS, CDR2 YYNGEE. Germline trimming cut 5 bases from V and 5 bases from J; bases unmatched to any gene: 8. This CDR3 is CASSRLLAGKDTQYF. The DNA of the CDR3 is TGTGCCAGCAGTCGATTACTAGCGGGAAAAGATACGCAGTATTTT.

V and J are TRBV5-1 and TRBJ2-2; 8 bases align to TRBD1. V was pared by 3 bases and J by 5 bases, with 6 bases of the junction left unmatched. There are 15 residues in the CDR3. Germline V CDR1 and CDR2: SGHRS, YFSETQ. CDR3 sequence (DNA): TGCGCCAGCAGCTCCACAGGGGGACGGACCGGGGAGCTGTTTTTT. This encodes CASSSTGGRTGELFF. Based on the CDR3 plus reference TRBV5-1 and TRBJ2-2, the full variable domain is KAGVTQTPRYLIKTRGQQVTLSCSPISGHRSVSWYQQTPGQGLQFLFEYFSETQRNKGNFPGRFSGRQFSNSRSEMNVSTLELGDSALYLCASSSTGGRTGELFFGEGSRLTVL.

The rearrangement uses TRBV7-2 and TRBJ1-5; no clear D. V lost 4 bases to trimming and J lost 4 bases, with 5 bases between them. This CDR3 spans 12 amino acids. Germline CDR1 is SGHTA and CDR2 is FQGNSA. The CDR3 DNA reads TGTGCCAGCAGCTACAATAATCAGCCCCAGCATTTT. Protein: CASSYNNQPQHF.

The gene calls are TRBV12-5 and TRBJ2-5, with D perhaps matching TRBD1 (6 bases). The V end was cut by 0 bases, the J end by 2 bases, with 10 bases between. Germline CDR1 is LGHNT and CDR2 is FRNRAP. The CDR3 is 15 amino acids. The CDR3 reads CASGLVMGQQETQYF. The CDR3 DNA sequence: TGTGCTAGTGGTTTGGTTATGGGACAACAAGAGACCCAGTACTTC.

This rearrangement joins TRBV7-8 to TRBJ1-3; D unresolved. This CDR3 has 13 amino acids. Trimming shortened V by 5 bases and J by 0 bases, and 5 bases separated the two germline ends. The germline gives CDR1 SGHVS, CDR2 FQNEAQ. The CDR3 loop reads CASSLYSGNTIYF. DNA for the CDR3: TGTGCCAGCAGCCTGTACTCTGGAAACACCATATATTTT.

The chain is built from TRBV11-2 and TRBJ2-7; 9 bases map to TRBD1. Germline V CDR1 and CDR2: SGHAT, FQNNGV. With 1 base clipped from V and 5 bases from J, the junction kept 3 bases outside the gene matches. The CDR3 runs to 14 residues. CDR3 protein: CASSLVGTGNEQYF. The CDR3 coding sequence is TGTGCCAGCAGCTTAGTAGGGACAGGGAACGAGCAGTACTTC. Full variable domain (remainder filled in from reference TRBV11-2 and TRBJ2-7): EAGVAQSPRYKIIEKRQSVAFWCNPISGHATLYWYQQILGQGPKLLIQFQNNGVVDDSQLPKDRFSAERLKGVDSTLKIQPAKLEDSAVYLCASSLVGTGNEQYFGPGTRLTVT.

The rearrangement uses TRBV10-3 and TRBJ1-1, with 9 bases identical to TRBD1. The CDR3 extends over 16 amino acids. CDR1 is ENHRY, CDR2 SYGVKD, per germline. With 6 bases clipped from V and 1 base from J, the junction kept 9 bases outside the gene matches. CDR3: CAIRPGTGIENTEAFF. The CDR3 coding sequence is TGTGCCATCAGACCCGGGACAGGGATCGAGAACACTGAAGCTTTCTTT.